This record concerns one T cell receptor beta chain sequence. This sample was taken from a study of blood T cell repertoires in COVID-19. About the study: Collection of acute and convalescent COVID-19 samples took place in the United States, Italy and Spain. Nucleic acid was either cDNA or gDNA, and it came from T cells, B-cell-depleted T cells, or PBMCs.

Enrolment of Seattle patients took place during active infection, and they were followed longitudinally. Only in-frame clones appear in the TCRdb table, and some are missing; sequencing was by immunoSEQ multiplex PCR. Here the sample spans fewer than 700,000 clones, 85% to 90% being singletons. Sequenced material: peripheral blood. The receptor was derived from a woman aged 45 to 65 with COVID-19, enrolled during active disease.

Here the CDR3 DNA reads TGTGCCAGCAGTAGGGCAGGGGGCTATGGCTACACCTTC. The encoded protein is CASSRAGGYGYTF. The chain combines TRBV6-4 with TRBJ1-2; TRBD1 agrees at 7 bases. Trimming took 5 bases from V and 4 from J; bases not matched to a gene: 4. Germline CDR1 is MRHNA and CDR2 is SNTAGT. The CDR3 spans 13 residues.